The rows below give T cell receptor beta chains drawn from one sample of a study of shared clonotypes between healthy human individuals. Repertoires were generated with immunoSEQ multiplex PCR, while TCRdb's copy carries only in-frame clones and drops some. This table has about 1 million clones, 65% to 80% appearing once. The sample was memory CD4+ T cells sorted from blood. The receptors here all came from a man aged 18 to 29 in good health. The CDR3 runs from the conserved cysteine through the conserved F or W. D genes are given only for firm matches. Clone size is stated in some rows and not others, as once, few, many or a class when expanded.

CASSPFSSGNTIYF	TGTGCCAGCAGCCCGTTCAGCTCTGGAAACACCATATATTTT	TRBJ1-3	TRBV6-5	.	.
CASSPNVLVPLFF	TGTGCCAGCAGCCCCAACGTCCTCGTTCCGCTGTTTTTT	TRBJ1-4	TRBV28	.	.
CAISESTDTQYF	TGTGCCATCAGTGAGTCGACAGATACGCAGTATTTT	TRBJ2-3	TRBV6-1	.	.
CANPTGLYGYTF	TGTGCCAACCCAACGGGGCTCTATGGCTACACCTTC	TRBJ1-2	TRBV2	.	.
CASRPPGGLGMETQYF	TGTGCCAGCAGACCGCCTGGGGGACTGGGGATGGAGACCCAGTACTTC	TRBJ2-5	TRBV28	.	.
CAISESVTKKGETQYF	TGTGCCATCAGTGAGTCGGTGACAAAAAAGGGGGAGACCCAGTACTTC	TRBJ2-5	TRBV10-3	.	many
CASSPSPQGSREQYF	TGTGCCAGCTCACCCTCACCTCAGGGTTCGAGAGAGCAGTACTTC	TRBJ2-7	TRBV18	.	.
CASSYLSGRTDTQYF	TGTGCCAGCAGTTACCTTTCGGGGCGCACAGATACGCAGTATTTT	TRBJ2-3	TRBV6-6	.	.
CASGYRDNEQFF	TGTGCTAGTGGTTATAGGGACAATGAGCAGTTCTTC	TRBJ2-1	TRBV12-5	.	.
CASSSDSPGELFF	TGCGCCAGCAGCTCGGACAGTCCCGGGGAGCTGTTTTTT	TRBJ2-2	TRBV5-1	.	.
CASSVRTDGAPSSGANVLTF	TGTGCCAGCAGCGTACGGACTGACGGAGCCCCGAGCTCTGGGGCCAACGTCCTGACTTTC	TRBJ2-6	TRBV9	.	once
CASSLRQGNTEAFF	TGTGCCAGCAGCTTACGCCAGGGAAACACTGAAGCTTTCTTT	TRBJ1-1	TRBV7-2	.	few
CASSQYRDPDSPLHF	TGCGCCAGCAGCCAGTACCGGGATCCTGATTCACCCCTCCACTTT	TRBJ1-6	TRBV4-1	.	once
CASTDLGSSTDTQYF	TGTGCCAGCACCGACCTGGGCTCTAGCACAGATACGCAGTATTTT	TRBJ2-3	TRBV6-5	.	.
CASSQYRGAMNSPLHF	TGTGCCAGCTCACAATACAGGGGCGCGATGAATTCACCCCTCCACTTT	TRBJ1-6	TRBV18	TRBD1	once
CAWTPFGGVYGYTF	TGTGCCTGGACCCCTTTTGGGGGCGTCTATGGCTACACCTTC	TRBJ1-2	TRBV30	.	.
CASSANEGPNQPQHF	TGTGCCAGCAGTGCGAATGAGGGACCCAATCAGCCCCAGCATTTT	TRBJ1-5	TRBV6-1	.	.
CASSPGGLAGLKDNEQFF	TGTGCCAGCTCACCTGGCGGACTAGCGGGGCTTAAGGACAATGAGCAGTTCTTC	TRBJ2-1	TRBV18	TRBD2	.
CASSLVGGAGYEQYF	TGTGCCAGCAGCTTAGTAGGCGGAGCCGGGTACGAGCAGTACTTC	TRBJ2-7	TRBV7-2	.	once
CASSLAGIGDTQYF	TGCGCCAGCAGCTTGGCCGGAATCGGGGATACGCAGTATTTT	TRBJ2-3	TRBV5-1	.	.
CASNPGQGQETQYF	TGTGCCAGTAACCCGGGACAGGGGCAAGAGACCCAGTACTTC	TRBJ2-5	TRBV5-5	TRBD1	.
CAKWGDRANNQPQHF	TGTGCTAAGTGGGGCGACAGGGCGAACAATCAGCCCCAGCATTTT	TRBJ1-5	TRBV12-5	TRBD1	.
CASSSSTGNTIYF	TGTGCCAGCAGCTCCTCTACAGGGAACACCATATATTTT	TRBJ1-3	TRBV2	.	.
CASSLSGETNTGELFF	TGCGCCAGCAGCCTTAGCGGGGAGACGAACACCGGGGAGCTGTTTTTT	TRBJ2-2	TRBV4-1	TRBD2	.